This T cell receptor beta chain was documented in a study of T cell repertoires in cytomegalovirus infection. Across the whole study: The public TCR beta signatures pointed to both CMV infection and matching HLA type.

As concerns this clonotype: Its antigen is not identified.

V lost 3 bases and J lost 2, with 11 bases in between. This CDR3 contains 14 residues. From germline, CDR1 is KGHSH and CDR2 LQKENI. Study outcomes and limitations: CMV-specific HLA-C-restricted TCR beta clonotypes dominated the ex vivo response. Cumulative frequency of public TCR beta families picked out carriers of CMV plus the relevant HLA.

TCRdb itself ran the reads through MiXCR, one entry per CDR3 protein. The sample consists of a few hundred thousand distinct CDR3 sequences, 15% to 20% of them appearing once. The chain joins TRBV18 to TRBJ2-7, with D possibly TRBD1 on 6 matching bases. Source material: PBMCs. The sequence was collected from a human donor in good health (CMV status not recorded). Some clones in this sample may be carry-over from other donors' samples. The CDR3 DNA reads TGTGCCAGCTCACCGGAACAGGGAGCCTACGAGCAGTACTTC. Amino acid sequence: CASSPEQGAYEQYF.